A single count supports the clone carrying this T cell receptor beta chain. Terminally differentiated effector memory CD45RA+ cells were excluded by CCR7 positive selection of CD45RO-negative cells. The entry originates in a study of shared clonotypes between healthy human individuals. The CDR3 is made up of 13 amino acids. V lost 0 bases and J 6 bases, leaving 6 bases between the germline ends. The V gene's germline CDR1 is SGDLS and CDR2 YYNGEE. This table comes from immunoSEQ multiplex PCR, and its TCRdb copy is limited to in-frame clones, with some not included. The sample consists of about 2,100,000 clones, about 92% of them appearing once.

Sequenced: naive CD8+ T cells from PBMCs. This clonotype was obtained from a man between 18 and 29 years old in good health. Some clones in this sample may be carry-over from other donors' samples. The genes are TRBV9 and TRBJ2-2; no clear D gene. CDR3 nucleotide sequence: TGTGCCAGCAGCGTAGTAGCCCCCGGGGAGCTGTTTTTT. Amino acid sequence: CASSVVAPGELFF. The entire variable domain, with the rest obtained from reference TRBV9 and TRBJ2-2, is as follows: DSGVTQTPKHLITATGQRVTLRCSPRSGDLSVYWYQQSLDQGLQFLIQYYNGEERAKGNILERFSAQQFPDLHSELNLSSLELGDSALYFCASSVVAPGELFFGEGSRLTVL.